What follows are 6 T cell receptor beta chains derived from one specimen sequenced in a study of cytomegalovirus exposure and HLA in healthy donors. The method was immunoSEQ multiplex PCR; TCRdb's version includes in-frame clones alone and lacks a portion of them. The sample lists 200,000 to 250,000 clones, about 90% occurring once. Sequencing was performed on PBMCs. These receptors came from a man younger than 35 in good health and CMV-seropositive.

This chain uses TRBV25-1 with TRBJ1-1; D call uncertain. Germline loops: CDR1 MGHDK, CDR2 SYGVNS. The CDR3 consists of 12 residues. V was clipped by 3 bases and J by 4 bases, with 6 bases between them. The CDR3 reads CASSEGLTEAFF. In DNA, the CDR3 is TGTGCCAGCAGTGAGGGTCTCACTGAAGCTTTCTTT.

The chain carries TRBV6-1 and TRBJ2-1; TRBD1 is a possible D gene (5 bases). Germline V gene sequence: CDR1 MNHNS, CDR2 SASEGT. The CDR3 is 14 residues long. V shed 2 bases and J shed 1 base, with 6 bases lying between them. The CDR3 DNA reads as TGTGCCAGCAGTGAAAAGGGGTCCTACAATGAGCAGTTCTTC. This encodes CASSEKGSYNEQFF.

V usage is TRBV5-4 and J usage is TRBJ1-5; D possibly corresponds to TRBD1 (5 bases). CDR3 length: 13 amino acids. Trimming took off 3 bases at V and 4 bases at J, with 8 bases between the two ends. CDR1 and CDR2 from the germline V gene are SGHNT and YYREEE (reference sequence). CDR3 bases: TGTGCCAGCAGCTGGGAGGGGAATCAGCCCCAGCATTTT. This codes for CASSWEGNQPQHF.

The chain joins TRBV19 to TRBJ1-5; unclear D gene. V was cut by 0 bases and J by 0 bases, with 6 bases left in between. Looked up from germline, CDR1 is LNHDA and CDR2 is SQIVND (reference sequence). The CDR3 consists of 15 residues. The CDR3 DNA is TGTGCCAGTAGTATAGACCATTATAGCAATCAGCCCCAGCATTTT. It translates to CASSIDHYSNQPQHF.

This clone was seen just once. This chain links TRBV5-1 with TRBJ2-3; maybe TRBD1 (5 bases). The length of the CDR3 is 15 residues. V gave up 0 bases and J gave up 3 bases, with 11 bases separating them. Germline lookup yields CDR1 SGHRS and CDR2 YFSETQ. This CDR3 reads CASSLAAGWTDTQYF. Written as DNA, the CDR3 is TGCGCCAGCAGCTTGGCGGCAGGGTGGACAGATACGCAGTATTTT.

The chain is built from TRBV15 and TRBJ2-4; the D is unclear. This CDR3 comprises 14 residues. V was clipped by 0 bases and J by 10 bases, with 13 bases between them. Germline V gives CDR1 LNHNV, CDR2 YYDKDF (reference sequence). CDR3 DNA sequence: TGTGCCACCAGCAGAGATGGCTCGATGAGGATTCAGTACTTC. It encodes CATSRDGSMRIQYF.